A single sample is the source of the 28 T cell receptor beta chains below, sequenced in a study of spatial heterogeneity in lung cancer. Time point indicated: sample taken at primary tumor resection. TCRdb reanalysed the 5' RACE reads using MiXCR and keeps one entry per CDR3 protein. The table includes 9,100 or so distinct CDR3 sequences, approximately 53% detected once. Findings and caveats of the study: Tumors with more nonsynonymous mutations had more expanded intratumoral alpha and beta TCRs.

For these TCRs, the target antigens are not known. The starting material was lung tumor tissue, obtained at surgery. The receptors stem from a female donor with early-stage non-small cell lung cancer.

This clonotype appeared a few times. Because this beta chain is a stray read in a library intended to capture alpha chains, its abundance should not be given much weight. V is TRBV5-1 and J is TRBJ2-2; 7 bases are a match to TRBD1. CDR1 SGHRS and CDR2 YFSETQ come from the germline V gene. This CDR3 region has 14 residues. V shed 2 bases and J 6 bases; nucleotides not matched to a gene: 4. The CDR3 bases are TGCGCCAGCAGCTTCTGGACAGGCCCCGGGGAGCTGTTTTTT. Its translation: CASSFWTGPGELFF. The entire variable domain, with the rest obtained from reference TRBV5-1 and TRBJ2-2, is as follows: KAGVTQTPRYLIKTRGQQVTLSCSPISGHRSVSWYQQTPGQGLQFLFEYFSETQRNKGNFPGRFSGRQFSNSRSEMNVSTLELGDSALYLCASSFWTGPGELFFGEGSRLTVL.

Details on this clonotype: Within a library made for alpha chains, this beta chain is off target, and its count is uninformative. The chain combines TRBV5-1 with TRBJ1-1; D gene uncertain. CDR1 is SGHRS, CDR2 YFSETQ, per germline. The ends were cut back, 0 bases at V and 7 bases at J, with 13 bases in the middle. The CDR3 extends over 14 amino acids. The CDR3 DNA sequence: TGCGCCAGCAGCTTGGGCGGGCAGGCCAATGAAGCTTTCTTT. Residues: CASSLGGQANEAFF.

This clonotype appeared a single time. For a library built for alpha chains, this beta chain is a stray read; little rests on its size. CDR3 amino acids: CASSFRGLQETQYF. The DNA of the CDR3 is TGTGCCAGCAGTTTCCGGGGACTTCAAGAGACCCAGTACTTC. The chain carries TRBV27 and TRBJ2-5; tentatively, D is TRBD2 (6 bases). The V gene lost 3 bases and the J gene lost 2 bases, with 10 bases spanning the gap. Germline V gene data show CDR1 as MNHEY and CDR2 as SMNVEV (reference sequence). The CDR3 covers 14 residues.

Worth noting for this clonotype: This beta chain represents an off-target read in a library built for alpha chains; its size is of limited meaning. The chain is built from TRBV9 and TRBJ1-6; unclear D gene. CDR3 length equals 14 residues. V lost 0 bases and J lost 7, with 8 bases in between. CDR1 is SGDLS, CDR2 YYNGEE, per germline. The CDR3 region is CASSVGESNSPLHF. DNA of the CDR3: TGTGCCAGCAGCGTAGGAGAAAGCAATTCACCCCTCCACTTT.

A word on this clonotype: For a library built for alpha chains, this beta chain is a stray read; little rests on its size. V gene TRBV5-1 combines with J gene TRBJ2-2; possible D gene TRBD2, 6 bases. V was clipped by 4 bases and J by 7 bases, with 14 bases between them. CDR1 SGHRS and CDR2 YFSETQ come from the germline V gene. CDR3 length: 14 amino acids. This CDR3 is CASSAGRPGGELFF. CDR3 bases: TGCGCCAGCAGCGCGGGAAGGCCGGGCGGGGAGCTGTTTTTT.

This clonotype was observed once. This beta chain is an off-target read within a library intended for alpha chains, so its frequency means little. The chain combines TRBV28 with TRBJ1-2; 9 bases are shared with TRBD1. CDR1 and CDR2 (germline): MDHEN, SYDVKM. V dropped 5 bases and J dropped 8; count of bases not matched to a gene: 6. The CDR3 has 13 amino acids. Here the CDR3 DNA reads TGTGCCAGCAGTCCCGGGACAGGGAGAGGCTACACCTTC. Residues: CASSPGTGRGYTF.

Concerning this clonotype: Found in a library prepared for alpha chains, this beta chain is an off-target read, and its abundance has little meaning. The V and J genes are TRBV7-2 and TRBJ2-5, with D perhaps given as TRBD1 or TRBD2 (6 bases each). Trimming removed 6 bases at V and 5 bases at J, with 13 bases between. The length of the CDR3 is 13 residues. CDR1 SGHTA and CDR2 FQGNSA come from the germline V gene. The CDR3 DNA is TGTGCCAGCAGGCCCCAGGGGAGGGAGACCCAGTACTTC. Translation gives CASRPQGRETQYF.

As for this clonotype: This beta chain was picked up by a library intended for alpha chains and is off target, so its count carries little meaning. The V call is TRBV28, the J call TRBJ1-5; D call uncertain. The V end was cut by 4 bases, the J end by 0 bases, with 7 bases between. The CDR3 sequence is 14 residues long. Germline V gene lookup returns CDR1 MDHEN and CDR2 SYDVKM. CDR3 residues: CASSWQYSNQPQHF. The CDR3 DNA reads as TGTGCCAGCAGTTGGCAGTATAGCAATCAGCCCCAGCATTTT.

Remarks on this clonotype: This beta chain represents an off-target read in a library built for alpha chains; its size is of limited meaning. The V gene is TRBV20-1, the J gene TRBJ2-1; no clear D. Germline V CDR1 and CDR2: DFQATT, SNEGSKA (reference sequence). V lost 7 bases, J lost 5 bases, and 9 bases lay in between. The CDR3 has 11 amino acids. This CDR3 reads CSVYRDNEQFF. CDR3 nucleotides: TGCAGTGTCTACCGGGACAATGAGCAGTTCTTC.

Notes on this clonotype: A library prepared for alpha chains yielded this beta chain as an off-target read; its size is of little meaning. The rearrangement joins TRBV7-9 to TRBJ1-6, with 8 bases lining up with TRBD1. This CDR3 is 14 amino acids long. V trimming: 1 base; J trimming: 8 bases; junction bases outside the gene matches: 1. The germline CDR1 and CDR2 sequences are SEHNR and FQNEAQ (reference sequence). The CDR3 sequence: CASSLGTGYSPLHF. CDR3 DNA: TGTGCCAGCAGCTTAGGGACAGGGTATTCACCCCTCCACTTT.

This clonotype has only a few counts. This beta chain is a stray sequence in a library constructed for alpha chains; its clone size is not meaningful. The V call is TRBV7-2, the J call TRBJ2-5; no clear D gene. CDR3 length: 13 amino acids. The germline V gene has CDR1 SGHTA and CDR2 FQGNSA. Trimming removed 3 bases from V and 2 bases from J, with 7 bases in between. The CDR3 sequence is CASSFGRQETQYF. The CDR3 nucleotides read TGTGCCAGCAGCTTCGGACGGCAAGAGACCCAGTACTTC.

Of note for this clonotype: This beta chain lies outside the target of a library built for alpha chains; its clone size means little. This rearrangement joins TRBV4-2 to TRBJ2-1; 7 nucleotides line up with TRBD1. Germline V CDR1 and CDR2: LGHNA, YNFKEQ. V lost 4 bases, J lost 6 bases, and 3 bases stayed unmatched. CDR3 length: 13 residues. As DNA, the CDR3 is TGTGCCAGCAGCCGACAGGGACCCAATGAGCAGTTCTTC. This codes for CASSRQGPNEQFF.

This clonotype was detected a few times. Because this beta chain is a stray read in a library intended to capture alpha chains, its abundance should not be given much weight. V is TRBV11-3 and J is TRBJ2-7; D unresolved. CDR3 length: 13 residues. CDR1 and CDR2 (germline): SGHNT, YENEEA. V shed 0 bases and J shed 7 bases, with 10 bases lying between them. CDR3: CASSLDRWREQYF. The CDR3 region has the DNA TGTGCCAGCAGCTTAGATCGCTGGAGAGAGCAGTACTTC.

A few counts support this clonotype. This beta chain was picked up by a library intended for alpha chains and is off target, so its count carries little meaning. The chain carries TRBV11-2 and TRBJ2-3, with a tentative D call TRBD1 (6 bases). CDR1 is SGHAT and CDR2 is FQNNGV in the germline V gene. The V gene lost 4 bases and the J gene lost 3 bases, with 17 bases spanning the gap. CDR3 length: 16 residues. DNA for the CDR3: TGTGCCAGCAGCTCCCGAATGGACAGTTTTACAGATACGCAGTATTTT. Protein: CASSSRMDSFTDTQYF.

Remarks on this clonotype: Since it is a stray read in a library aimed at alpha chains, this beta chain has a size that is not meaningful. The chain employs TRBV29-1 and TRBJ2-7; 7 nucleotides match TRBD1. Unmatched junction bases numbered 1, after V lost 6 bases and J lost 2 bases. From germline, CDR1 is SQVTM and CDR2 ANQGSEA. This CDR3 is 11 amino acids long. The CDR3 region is CSVQGAYEQYF. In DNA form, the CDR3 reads TGCAGCGTCCAGGGGGCCTACGAGCAGTACTTC.

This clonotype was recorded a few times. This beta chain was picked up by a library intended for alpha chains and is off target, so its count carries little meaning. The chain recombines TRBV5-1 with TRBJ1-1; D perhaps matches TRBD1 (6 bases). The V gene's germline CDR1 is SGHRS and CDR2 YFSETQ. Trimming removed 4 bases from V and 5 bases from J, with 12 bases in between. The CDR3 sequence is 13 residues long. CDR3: CASSPGHRTEAFF. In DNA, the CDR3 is TGCGCCAGCAGCCCGGGACATAGAACTGAAGCTTTCTTT.

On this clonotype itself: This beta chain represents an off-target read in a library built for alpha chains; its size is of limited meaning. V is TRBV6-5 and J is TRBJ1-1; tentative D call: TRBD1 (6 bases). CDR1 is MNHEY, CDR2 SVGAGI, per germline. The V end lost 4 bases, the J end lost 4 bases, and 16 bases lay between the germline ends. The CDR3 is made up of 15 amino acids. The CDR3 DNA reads TGTGCCAGCAGTTCTGGGGGGGGCATTGGCACTGAAGCTTTCTTT. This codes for CASSSGGGIGTEAFF.

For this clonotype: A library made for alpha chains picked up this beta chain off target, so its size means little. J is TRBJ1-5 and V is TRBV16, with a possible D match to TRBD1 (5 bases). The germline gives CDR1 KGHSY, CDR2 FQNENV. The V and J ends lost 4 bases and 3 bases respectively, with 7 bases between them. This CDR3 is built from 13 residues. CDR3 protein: CASSLGVNQPQHF. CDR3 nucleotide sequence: TGTGCCAGCAGCCTAGGGGTCAATCAGCCCCAGCATTTT.

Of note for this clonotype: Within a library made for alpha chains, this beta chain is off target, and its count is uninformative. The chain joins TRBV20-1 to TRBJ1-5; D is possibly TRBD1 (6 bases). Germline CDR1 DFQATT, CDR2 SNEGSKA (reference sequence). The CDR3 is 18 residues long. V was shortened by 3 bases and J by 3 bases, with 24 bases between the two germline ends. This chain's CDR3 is CSASFRPLGDRFNQPQHF. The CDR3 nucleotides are TGCAGTGCTAGCTTCAGGCCCCTCGGAGACAGGTTCAATCAGCCCCAGCATTTT.

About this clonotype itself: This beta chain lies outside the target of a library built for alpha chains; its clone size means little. In DNA, the CDR3 is TGCAGCGTAACCACAGGGGGCAGGGCCCAGTACTTC. It yields the protein CSVTTGGRAQYF. The J gene is TRBJ2-5, the V gene TRBV29-1; 9 bases fit TRBD1. The CDR3 totals 12 residues. Unmatched junction bases numbered 8, after V lost 6 bases and J lost 9 bases. Germline CDR1 SQVTM, CDR2 ANQGSEA.

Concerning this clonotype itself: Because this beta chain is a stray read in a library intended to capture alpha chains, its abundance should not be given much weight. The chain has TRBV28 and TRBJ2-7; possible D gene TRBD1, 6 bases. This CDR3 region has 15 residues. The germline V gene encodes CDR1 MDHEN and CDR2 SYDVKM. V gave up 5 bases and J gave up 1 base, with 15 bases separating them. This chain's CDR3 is CASSPRGQLSYEQYF. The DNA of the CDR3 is TGTGCCAGCAGTCCCCGTGGACAGTTATCCTACGAGCAGTACTTC.

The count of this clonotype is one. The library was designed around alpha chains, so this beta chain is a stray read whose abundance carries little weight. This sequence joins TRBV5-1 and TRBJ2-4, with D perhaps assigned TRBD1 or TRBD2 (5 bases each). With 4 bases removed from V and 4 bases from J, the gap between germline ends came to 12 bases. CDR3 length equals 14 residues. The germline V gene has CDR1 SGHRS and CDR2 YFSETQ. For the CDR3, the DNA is TGCGCCAGCAGCAGTCGGGACGGTAAAAACATTCAGTACTTC. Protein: CASSSRDGKNIQYF.

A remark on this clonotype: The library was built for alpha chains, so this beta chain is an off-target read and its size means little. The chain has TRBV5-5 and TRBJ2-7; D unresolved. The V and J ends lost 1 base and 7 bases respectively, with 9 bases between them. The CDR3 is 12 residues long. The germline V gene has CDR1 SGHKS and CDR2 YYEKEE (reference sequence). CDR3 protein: CASSLSRREQYF. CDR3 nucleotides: TGTGCCAGCAGCTTGTCCCGACGGGAGCAGTACTTC.

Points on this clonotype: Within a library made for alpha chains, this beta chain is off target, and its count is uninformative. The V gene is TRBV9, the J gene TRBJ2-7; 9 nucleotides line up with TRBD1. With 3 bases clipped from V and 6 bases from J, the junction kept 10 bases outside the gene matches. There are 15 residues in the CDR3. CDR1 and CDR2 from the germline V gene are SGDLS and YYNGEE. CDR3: CASSGARDRVGEQYF. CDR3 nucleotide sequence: TGTGCCAGCAGCGGAGCCCGGGACAGGGTTGGCGAGCAGTACTTC. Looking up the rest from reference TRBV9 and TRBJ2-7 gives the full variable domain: DSGVTQTPKHLITATGQRVTLRCSPRSGDLSVYWYQQSLDQGLQFLIQYYNGEERAKGNILERFSAQQFPDLHSELNLSSLELGDSALYFCASSGARDRVGEQYFGPGTRLTVT.

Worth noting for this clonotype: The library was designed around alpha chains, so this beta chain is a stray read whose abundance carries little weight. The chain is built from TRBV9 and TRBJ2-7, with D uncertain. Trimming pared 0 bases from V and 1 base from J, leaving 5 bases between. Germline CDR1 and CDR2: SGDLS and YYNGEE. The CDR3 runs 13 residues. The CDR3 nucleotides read TGTGCCAGCAGCGTAGATAAGTCCTACGAGCAGTACTTC. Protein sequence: CASSVDKSYEQYF.

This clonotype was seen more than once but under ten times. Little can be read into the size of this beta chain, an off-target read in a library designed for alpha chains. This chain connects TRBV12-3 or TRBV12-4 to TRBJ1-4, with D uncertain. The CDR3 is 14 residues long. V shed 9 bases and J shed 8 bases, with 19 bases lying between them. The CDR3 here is CASSQAGSREKLFF. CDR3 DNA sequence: TGTGCCAGTTCTCAGGCCGGAAGCCGAGAAAAACTGTTTTTT.

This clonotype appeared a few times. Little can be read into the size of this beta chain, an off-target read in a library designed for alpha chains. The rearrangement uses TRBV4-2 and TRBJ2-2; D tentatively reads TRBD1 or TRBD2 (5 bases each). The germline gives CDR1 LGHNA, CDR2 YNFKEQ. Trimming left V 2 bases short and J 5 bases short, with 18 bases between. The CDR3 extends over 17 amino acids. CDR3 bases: TGTGCCAGCAGCCAACCTGGGGGAATGGGATGGACCGGGGAGCTGTTTTTT. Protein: CASSQPGGMGWTGELFF.

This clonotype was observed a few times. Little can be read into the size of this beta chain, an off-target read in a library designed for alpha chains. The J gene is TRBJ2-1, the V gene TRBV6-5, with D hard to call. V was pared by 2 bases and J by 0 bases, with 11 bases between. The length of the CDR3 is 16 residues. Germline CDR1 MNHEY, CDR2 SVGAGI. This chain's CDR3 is CASSYRAGNSYNEQFF. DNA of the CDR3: TGTGCCAGCAGTTACAGGGCAGGCAACTCCTACAATGAGCAGTTCTTC.